This TCR beta chain came from a study of identifying expanded T cells in peripheral blood. CDR3 length: 15 amino acids. The V gene end was trimmed by 4 bases and the J gene end by 2 bases; junction bases not matched to a gene: 7. Germline V gene lookup returns CDR1 SGDLS and CDR2 YYNGEE. The repertoire was sequenced with immunoSEQ multiplex PCR; TCRdb's copy has only in-frame clones and lacks some. The repertoire includes tens of thousands of clones, around 88% of them detected once, and roughly 4.2% sits in the top ten. Collection occurred without any documented infections or immune events in donors.

The chain recombines TRBV9 with TRBJ2-7; 9 bases are shared with TRBD1. Sequencing was done on a sample of blood. The TCR sequence derives from a person aged 18-69 years in good health. DNA of the CDR3: TGTGCCAGCAGCCTGGAACAGGGGGCCGCCTACGAGCAGTACTTC. As protein: CASSLEQGAAYEQYF. Using reference TRBV9 and TRBJ2-7 for the parts outside the CDR3, the full variable domain is DSGVTQTPKHLITATGQRVTLRCSPRSGDLSVYWYQQSLDQGLQFLIQYYNGEERAKGNILERFSAQQFPDLHSELNLSSLELGDSALYFCASSLEQGAAYEQYFGPGTRLTVT.